This T cell receptor (beta chain) originates from a study of cytomegalovirus exposure and HLA in healthy donors. The CDR3 spans 14 residues. Germline V lookup: CDR1 MNHNY, CDR2 SVGAGI (reference sequence). V was trimmed by 4 bases and J by 4 bases, leaving 14 bases between them. In its sample, this clone was seen once. Likely unrecorded immune exposures existed in these nominally healthy donors. PCR involved 60 Vbeta and 13 Jbeta primers. In the authors' methods: In a later analysis, 8.5 million to 14 million of 60 million to 80 million unique beta chains occurred in at least two donors. Measured with immunoSEQ multiplex PCR; TCRdb has only the in-frame clones, and not every one. The V and J calls and clone size are taken from that table; D and trimming were inferred from the DNA. Of some 240,000 clones detected, around 90% appear once; the ten largest clones hold 1.7%.

This chain links TRBV6-6 with TRBJ2-7, with D possibly matching TRBD1 (6 bases). The TCR was taken from a girl aged 2-9 years in good health and CMV-seronegative. The sample taken for sequencing was PBMCs. This chain's CDR3 is CASSLAQGLYEQYF. Written as DNA, the CDR3 is TGTGCCAGCAGTTTAGCACAGGGTTTGTACGAGCAGTACTTC.